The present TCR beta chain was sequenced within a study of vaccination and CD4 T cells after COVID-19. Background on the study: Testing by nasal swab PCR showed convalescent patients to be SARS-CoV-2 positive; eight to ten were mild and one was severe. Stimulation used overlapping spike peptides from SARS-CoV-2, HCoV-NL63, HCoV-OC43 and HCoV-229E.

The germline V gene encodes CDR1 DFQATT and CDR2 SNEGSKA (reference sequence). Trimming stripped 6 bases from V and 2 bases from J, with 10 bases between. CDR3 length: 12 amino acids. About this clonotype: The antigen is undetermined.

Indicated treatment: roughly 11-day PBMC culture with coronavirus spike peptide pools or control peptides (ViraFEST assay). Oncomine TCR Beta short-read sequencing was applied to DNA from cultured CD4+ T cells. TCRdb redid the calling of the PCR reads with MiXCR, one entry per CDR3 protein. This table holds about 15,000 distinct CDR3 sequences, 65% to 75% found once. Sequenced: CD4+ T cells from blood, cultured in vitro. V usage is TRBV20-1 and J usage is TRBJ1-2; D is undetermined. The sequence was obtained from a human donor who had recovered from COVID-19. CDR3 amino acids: CSAPLRNYGYTF. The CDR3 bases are TGCAGTGCCCCTCTTAGAAACTATGGCTACACCTTC.